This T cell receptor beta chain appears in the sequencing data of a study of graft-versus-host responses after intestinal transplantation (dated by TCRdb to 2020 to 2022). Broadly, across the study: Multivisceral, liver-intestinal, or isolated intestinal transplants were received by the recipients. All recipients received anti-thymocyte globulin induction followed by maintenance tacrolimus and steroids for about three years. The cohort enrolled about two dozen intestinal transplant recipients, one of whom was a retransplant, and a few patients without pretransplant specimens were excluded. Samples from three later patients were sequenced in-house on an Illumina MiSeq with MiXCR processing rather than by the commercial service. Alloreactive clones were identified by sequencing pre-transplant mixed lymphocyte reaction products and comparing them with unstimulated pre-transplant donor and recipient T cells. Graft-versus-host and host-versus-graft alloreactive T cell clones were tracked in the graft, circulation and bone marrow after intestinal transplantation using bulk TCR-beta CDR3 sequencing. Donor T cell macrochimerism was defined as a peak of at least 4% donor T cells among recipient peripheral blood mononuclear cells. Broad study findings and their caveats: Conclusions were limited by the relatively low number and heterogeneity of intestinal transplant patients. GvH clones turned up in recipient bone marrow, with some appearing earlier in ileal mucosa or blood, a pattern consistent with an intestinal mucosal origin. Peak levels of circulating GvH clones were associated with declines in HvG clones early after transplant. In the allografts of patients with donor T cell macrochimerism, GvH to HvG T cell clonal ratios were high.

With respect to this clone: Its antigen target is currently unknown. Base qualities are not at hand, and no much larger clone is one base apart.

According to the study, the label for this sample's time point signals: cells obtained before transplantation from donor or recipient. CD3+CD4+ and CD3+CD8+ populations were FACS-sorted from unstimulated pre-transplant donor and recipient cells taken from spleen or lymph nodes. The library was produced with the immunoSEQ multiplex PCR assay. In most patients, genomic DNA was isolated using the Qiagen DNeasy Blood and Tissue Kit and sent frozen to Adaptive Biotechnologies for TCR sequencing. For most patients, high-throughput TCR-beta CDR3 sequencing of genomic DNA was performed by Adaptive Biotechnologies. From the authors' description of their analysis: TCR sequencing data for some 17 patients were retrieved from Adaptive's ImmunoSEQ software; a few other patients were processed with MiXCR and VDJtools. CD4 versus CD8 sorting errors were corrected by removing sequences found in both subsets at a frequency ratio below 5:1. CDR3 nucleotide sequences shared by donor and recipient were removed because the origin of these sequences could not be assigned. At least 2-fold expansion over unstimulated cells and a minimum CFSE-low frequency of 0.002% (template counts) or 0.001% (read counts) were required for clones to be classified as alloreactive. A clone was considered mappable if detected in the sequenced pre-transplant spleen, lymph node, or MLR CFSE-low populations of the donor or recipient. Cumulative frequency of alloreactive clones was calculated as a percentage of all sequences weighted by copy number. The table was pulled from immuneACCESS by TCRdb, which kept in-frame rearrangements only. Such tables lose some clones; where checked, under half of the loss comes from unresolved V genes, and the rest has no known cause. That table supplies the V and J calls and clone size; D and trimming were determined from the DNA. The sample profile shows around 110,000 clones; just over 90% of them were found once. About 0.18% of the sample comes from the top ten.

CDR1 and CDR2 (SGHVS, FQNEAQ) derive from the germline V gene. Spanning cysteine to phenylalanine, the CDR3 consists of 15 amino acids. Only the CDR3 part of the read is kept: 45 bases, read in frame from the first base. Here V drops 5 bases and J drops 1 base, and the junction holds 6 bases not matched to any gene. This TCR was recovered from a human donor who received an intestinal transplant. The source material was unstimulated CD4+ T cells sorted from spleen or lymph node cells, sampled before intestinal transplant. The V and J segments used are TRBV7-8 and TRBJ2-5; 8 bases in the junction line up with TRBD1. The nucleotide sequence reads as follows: TGTGCCAGCAGCCGCGCGACAGGGGTCCAAGAGACCCAGTACTTC. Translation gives CASSRATGVQETQYF.